This TCR beta chain was sequenced for a study of blood T cell repertoires in COVID-19. Study as a whole: The cDNA or gDNA used as material had been derived from T cells, B-cell-depleted T cells, or PBMCs.

How the authors handled the data: How many nucleated cells were present was estimated from reference gene primer amplification. Sequenced by immunoSEQ multiplex PCR; TCRdb stores in-frame clones only, minus some. That table furnishes V, J and clone size, whereas the DNA furnished D and trimming. The sample contains over 120,000 clones, around nine tenths of which appear only once. Losses at the gene ends were 4 bases for V and 1 base for J; bases not matched to a gene: 8. The V gene's germline CDR1 is SNHLY and CDR2 FYNNEI. The CDR3 is 16 residues long. The rearrangement uses TRBV2 and TRBJ2-7; 9 bases align to TRBD1. The clonotype comes from a woman in her 50s with active or convalescent COVID-19. The sequenced material came from peripheral blood. The CDR3 spells CASSGDRELASYEQYF. The CDR3 DNA sequence: TGTGCCAGCAGTGGGGACAGGGAGTTAGCGTCCTACGAGCAGTACTTC.